This T cell receptor beta chain was profiled in a study of blood T cell repertoires in COVID-19. About the study: Sites across the United States, Italy and Spain contributed samples from acute and convalescent COVID-19.

Authors' methods: How many nucleated cells were present was estimated from reference gene primer amplification. The protocol was immunoSEQ multiplex PCR, while the TCRdb copy is restricted to in-frame clones and leaves out a portion. For V, J and clone size, that table is used; D and trimming come from the DNA. The table has some 350,000 clones, 90% seen once. Unmatched junction bases numbered 4, after V lost 2 bases and J lost 3 bases. The germline CDR1 and CDR2 sequences are ENHRY and SYGVKD. The CDR3 extends over 16 amino acids. This chain uses TRBV10-3 with TRBJ1-2; TRBD1 aligns across 12 bases. Specimen: peripheral blood. This sequence was found in a young man with active or convalescent COVID-19. CDR3 sequence: CAISEPGQGADYGYTF. Written as DNA, the CDR3 is TGTGCCATCAGTGAGCCGGGACAGGGGGCGGACTATGGCTACACCTTC.